These T cell receptor beta chains were read from a single sample in a study of radiotherapy plus CTLA-4 blockade in lung cancer. Assay: immunoSEQ multiplex PCR; the TCRdb copy retains only in-frame clones and omits some. The sample lists tens of thousands of clones, around 79% occurring once. Source: peripheral blood, taken from a patient treated with radiotherapy plus ipilimumab. The receptor set was obtained from a human donor with non-small cell lung cancer whose response to radiotherapy plus ipilimumab could not be evaluated. Some clones in this sample may be carry-over from other donors' samples. CDR3s include the opening cysteine and the closing phenylalanine or tryptophan. Each record gives: J gene, D gene, clone size, V gene, CDR3 DNA, CDR3 protein. The D gene is left open where the match is weak. Clone size is shown for a subset of rows, as once, few, many or a class of expanded clone.

J gene: TRBJ2-3; D gene: TRBD2; clone size: -; V gene: TRBV4-1; CDR3 DNA: TGCGCCAGCAGCCCCACGGGGGGGGGAATCACAGATACGCAGTATTTT; CDR3 protein: CASSPTGGGITDTQYF
J gene: TRBJ1-5; D gene: TRBD1; clone size: -; V gene: TRBV19; CDR3 DNA: TGTGCCAGTAGTCTCGTGGGACAGCTTCGTAGCAATCAGCCCCAGCATTTT; CDR3 protein: CASSLVGQLRSNQPQHF
J gene: TRBJ2-3; D gene: -; clone size: -; V gene: TRBV5-6; CDR3 DNA: TGTGCCAGCAGTTCGAAGCGGGCAAGCACAGATACGCAGTATTTT; CDR3 protein: CASSSKRASTDTQYF
J gene: TRBJ1-4; D gene: -; clone size: -; V gene: TRBV5-1; CDR3 DNA: TGCGCCAGCAGCTTGGGGGGCACTAATGAAAAACTGTTTTTT; CDR3 protein: CASSLGGTNEKLFF
J gene: TRBJ1-3; D gene: -; clone size: -; V gene: TRBV6-5; CDR3 DNA: TGTGCCAGCAGTTACGGCACCACTGGAAACACCATATATTTT; CDR3 protein: CASSYGTTGNTIYF
J gene: TRBJ2-7; D gene: TRBD1; clone size: -; V gene: TRBV28; CDR3 DNA: TGTGCCAGCAGTTTTTCCCCGGGACAGGGGGGCTACGAGCAGTACTTC; CDR3 protein: CASSFSPGQGGYEQYF
J gene: TRBJ1-6; D gene: TRBD1; clone size: -; V gene: TRBV15; CDR3 DNA: TGTGCCACCAGCAGGAGGGACAGGTCAAATTCACCCCCCCACTTT; CDR3 protein: CATSRRDRSNSPPHF
J gene: TRBJ1-2; D gene: -; clone size: -; V gene: TRBV4-1; CDR3 DNA: TGCGCCAGCAGCCAAGAACCAGTTACAGCTAATTTCTATGGCTACACCTTC; CDR3 protein: CASSQEPVTANFYGYTF
J gene: TRBJ1-5; D gene: -; clone size: -; V gene: TRBV5-6; CDR3 DNA: TGTGCCAGCAGCTTGATCGGTAGCAATCAGCCCCAGCATTTT; CDR3 protein: CASSLIGSNQPQHF
J gene: TRBJ1-3; D gene: TRBD1; clone size: once; V gene: TRBV5-1; CDR3 DNA: TGCGCCAGCAGACGGACAGGGGACGAATGGGACACCATATATTTT; CDR3 protein: CASRRTGDEWDTIYF
J gene: TRBJ2-2; D gene: -; clone size: -; V gene: TRBV7-8; CDR3 DNA: TGTGCCAGCAGCTTAGCGTGGCAGAACACCGGGGAGCTGTTTTTT; CDR3 protein: CASSLAWQNTGELFF
J gene: TRBJ1-6; D gene: -; clone size: -; V gene: TRBV19; CDR3 DNA: TGTGCCAGTAGTTCGACAGAGTCCAATTCACCCCTCCACTTT; CDR3 protein: CASSSTESNSPLHF
J gene: TRBJ1-1; D gene: -; clone size: -; V gene: TRBV2; CDR3 DNA: TGTGCCACCAGGGAGACAGTAACACTCACTGAAGCTTTCTTT; CDR3 protein: CATRETVTLTEAFF
J gene: TRBJ1-2; D gene: -; clone size: -; V gene: TRBV5-1; CDR3 DNA: TGCGCCAGCAGCTTGGTGCTAAACTATGGCTACACCTTC; CDR3 protein: CASSLVLNYGYTF
J gene: TRBJ2-3; D gene: TRBD2; clone size: -; V gene: TRBV7-3; CDR3 DNA: TGTGCCAGCAGCCCCGGGACTAGCGGGGGAAGGGGGACAGATACGCAGTATTTT; CDR3 protein: CASSPGTSGGRGTDTQYF
J gene: TRBJ1-6; D gene: -; clone size: -; V gene: TRBV9; CDR3 DNA: TGTGCCAGCAGCGTAGAAGGAGGAGGGTATAATTCACCCCTCCACTTT; CDR3 protein: CASSVEGGGYNSPLHF
J gene: TRBJ2-5; D gene: TRBD2; clone size: once; V gene: TRBV5-6; CDR3 DNA: TGTGCCAGCAGCCGAATTGGGCTCGTCGGGGGGGCCCAGTACTTC; CDR3 protein: CASSRIGLVGGAQYF
J gene: TRBJ2-3; D gene: -; clone size: -; V gene: TRBV30; CDR3 DNA: TGTGCCTGGAGTGTCAATTGGGGGGTAAAGGGCACAGATACGCAGTATTTT; CDR3 protein: CAWSVNWGVKGTDTQYF
J gene: TRBJ1-6; D gene: TRBD1; clone size: few; V gene: TRBV11-2; CDR3 DNA: TGTGCCAGCAGCTCGAGGACAGGGAGATCACCCCTCCACTTT; CDR3 protein: CASSSRTGRSPLHF
J gene: TRBJ1-1; D gene: -; clone size: -; V gene: TRBV6-5; CDR3 DNA: TGTGCCAGCAGTTACTCGAGGGTTGAAGCTTTCTTT; CDR3 protein: CASSYSRVEAFF
J gene: TRBJ1-1; D gene: -; clone size: -; V gene: TRBV2; CDR3 DNA: TGTGCCAGCTGCCTGGGCACGAACACTGAAGCTTTCTTT; CDR3 protein: CASCLGTNTEAFF
J gene: TRBJ1-3; D gene: -; clone size: -; V gene: TRBV10-3; CDR3 DNA: TGTGCCTCCGGCGGTGCTGGAAACACCATATATTTT; CDR3 protein: CASGGAGNTIYF
J gene: TRBJ1-3; D gene: -; clone size: -; V gene: TRBV21-1; CDR3 DNA: TGTGCCAGCAGCAAACTAATTGAAGCTGGAAACACCATATATTTT; CDR3 protein: CASSKLIEAGNTIYF
J gene: TRBJ2-4; D gene: TRBD1; clone size: -; V gene: TRBV19; CDR3 DNA: TGTGCCAGTTCCGTCGGCGACAGGGGATGGGACATTCAGTACTTC; CDR3 protein: CASSVGDRGWDIQYF
J gene: TRBJ1-4; D gene: TRBD1; clone size: -; V gene: TRBV2; CDR3 DNA: TGTGCCACCCTGGGACAGGGGAATGAAAAACTGTTTTTT; CDR3 protein: CATLGQGNEKLFF
J gene: TRBJ1-6; D gene: -; clone size: few; V gene: TRBV7-9; CDR3 DNA: TGTGCCAGCAACAGACCGGGGATAGATTCACCCCTCCACTTT; CDR3 protein: CASNRPGIDSPLHF
J gene: TRBJ2-5; D gene: TRBD1; clone size: -; V gene: TRBV6-1; CDR3 DNA: TGTGCCAGCAACCGACCGGGACAGCAAGAGACCCAGTACTTC; CDR3 protein: CASNRPGQQETQYF
J gene: TRBJ2-5; D gene: TRBD1; clone size: -; V gene: TRBV9; CDR3 DNA: TGTGCCAGCAGCTCTGGGACAGGGCCGCAGACCCAGTACTTC; CDR3 protein: CASSSGTGPQTQYF
J gene: TRBJ1-6; D gene: TRBD1; clone size: -; V gene: TRBV29-1; CDR3 DNA: TGCAGCGTTGTCGAACCGGACAGGGTACGAGGCGATCCCTGTCCGATCTCCTATAATTCACCCCTCCACTTT; CDR3 protein: CSVVEPDRVRGDPCPISYNSPLHF
J gene: TRBJ2-4; D gene: -; clone size: -; V gene: TRBV5-1; CDR3 DNA: TGCGCCAGCAGCCCCGGCGGGCTCTTAGCCAAAAACATTCAGTACTTC; CDR3 protein: CASSPGGLLAKNIQYF
J gene: TRBJ1-2; D gene: -; clone size: few; V gene: TRBV5-1; CDR3 DNA: TGCGCCAGCAGCTTAGGGGACTTCTCGTATGGCTACACCTTC; CDR3 protein: CASSLGDFSYGYTF
J gene: TRBJ2-3; D gene: TRBD1; clone size: once; V gene: TRBV18; CDR3 DNA: TGTGCCAGCTCACCGGGACAGAGCACAGATACGCAGTATTTT; CDR3 protein: CASSPGQSTDTQYF
J gene: TRBJ1-3; D gene: TRBD1; clone size: -; V gene: TRBV6-5; CDR3 DNA: TGTGCCAGCAGTGCCGGGACAGGGTCTGGAAACACCATATATTTT; CDR3 protein: CASSAGTGSGNTIYF
J gene: TRBJ2-5; D gene: -; clone size: -; V gene: TRBV6-1; CDR3 DNA: TGTGCCAGCAGTCGGACAGTTCAAGAGACCCAGTACTTC; CDR3 protein: CASSRTVQETQYF
J gene: TRBJ1-2; D gene: -; clone size: -; V gene: TRBV6-5; CDR3 DNA: TGTGCCAGCAGTTACTCGAGAGGTGGCTACACCTTC; CDR3 protein: CASSYSRGGYTF
J gene: TRBJ2-5; D gene: -; clone size: -; V gene: TRBV6-5; CDR3 DNA: TGTGCCAGCAGTTACGCAGGTCTCCAAGAGACCCAGTACTTC; CDR3 protein: CASSYAGLQETQYF
J gene: TRBJ1-5; D gene: TRBD1; clone size: few; V gene: TRBV28; CDR3 DNA: TGTGCCAGCACCTATACCGTCGGACAGGGGGCGACTCAGCCCCAGCATTTT; CDR3 protein: CASTYTVGQGATQPQHF
J gene: TRBJ1-2; D gene: TRBD1; clone size: -; V gene: TRBV5-5; CDR3 DNA: TGTGCCAGCAGCTTAGACAGGGGGCCTGGCTACACCTTC; CDR3 protein: CASSLDRGPGYTF
J gene: TRBJ1-1; D gene: TRBD1; clone size: few; V gene: TRBV27; CDR3 DNA: TGTGCCAGCAGAGATTCGACAGGGGTGTCTGAAGCTTTCTTT; CDR3 protein: CASRDSTGVSEAFF
J gene: TRBJ1-1; D gene: -; clone size: -; V gene: TRBV9; CDR3 DNA: TGTGCCAGCAGCCATGACCGAGGAGGCAACACTGAAGCTTTCTTT; CDR3 protein: CASSHDRGGNTEAFF
J gene: TRBJ2-3; D gene: TRBD1; clone size: few; V gene: TRBV11-3; CDR3 DNA: TGTGCCAGCAGCCCCGGGACAGGGGAAGTCACGCAGTATTTT; CDR3 protein: CASSPGTGEVTQYF